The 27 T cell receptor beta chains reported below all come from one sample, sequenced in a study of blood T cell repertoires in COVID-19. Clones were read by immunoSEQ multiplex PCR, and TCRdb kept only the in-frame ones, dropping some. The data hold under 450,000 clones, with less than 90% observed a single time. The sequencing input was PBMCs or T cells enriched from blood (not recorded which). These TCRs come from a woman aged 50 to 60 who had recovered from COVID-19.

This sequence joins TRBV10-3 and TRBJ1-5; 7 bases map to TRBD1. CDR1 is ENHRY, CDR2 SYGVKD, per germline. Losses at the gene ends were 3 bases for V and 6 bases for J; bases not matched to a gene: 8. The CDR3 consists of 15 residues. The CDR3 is CAISDSGTEGQPQHF. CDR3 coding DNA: TGTGCCATCAGTGACTCGGGGACAGAAGGTCAGCCCCAGCATTTT.

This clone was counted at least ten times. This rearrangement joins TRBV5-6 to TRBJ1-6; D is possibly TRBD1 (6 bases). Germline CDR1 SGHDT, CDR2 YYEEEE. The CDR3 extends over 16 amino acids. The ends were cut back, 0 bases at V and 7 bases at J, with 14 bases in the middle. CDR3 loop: CASSLALGGRNSPLHF. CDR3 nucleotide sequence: TGTGCCAGCAGCTTGGCCCTCGGGGGGCGAAATTCACCCCTCCACTTT. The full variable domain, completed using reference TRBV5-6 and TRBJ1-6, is DAGVTQSPTHLIKTRGQQVTLRCSPKSGHDTVSWYQQALGQGPQFIFQYYEEEERQRGNFPDRFSGHQFPNYSSELNVNALLLGDSALYLCASSLALGGRNSPLHFGNGTRLTVT.

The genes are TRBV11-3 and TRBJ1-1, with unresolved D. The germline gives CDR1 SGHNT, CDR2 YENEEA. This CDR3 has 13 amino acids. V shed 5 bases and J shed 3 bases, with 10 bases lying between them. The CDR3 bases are TGTGCCAGCAGCCCGCGCCCGGACACTGAAGCTTTCTTT. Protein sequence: CASSPRPDTEAFF.

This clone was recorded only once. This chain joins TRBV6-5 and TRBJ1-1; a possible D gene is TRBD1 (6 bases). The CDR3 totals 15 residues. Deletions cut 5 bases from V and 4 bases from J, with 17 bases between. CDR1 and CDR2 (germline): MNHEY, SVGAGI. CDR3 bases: TGTGCCAGCAGTCTAGAAGGGGGATCGGCCACTGAAGCTTTCTTT. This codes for CASSLEGGSATEAFF.

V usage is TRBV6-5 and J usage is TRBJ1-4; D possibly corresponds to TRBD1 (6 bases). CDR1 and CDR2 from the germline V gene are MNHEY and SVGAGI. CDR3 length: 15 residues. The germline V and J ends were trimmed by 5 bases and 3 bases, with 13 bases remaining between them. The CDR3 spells CASSPLQGSNEKLFF. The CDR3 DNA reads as TGTGCCAGCAGTCCCCTACAGGGATCTAATGAAAAACTGTTTTTT.

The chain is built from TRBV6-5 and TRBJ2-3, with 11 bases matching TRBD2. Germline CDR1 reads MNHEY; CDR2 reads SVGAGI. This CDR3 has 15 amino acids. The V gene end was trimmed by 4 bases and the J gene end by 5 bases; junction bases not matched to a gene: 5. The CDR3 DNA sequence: TGTGCCAGCAGTTTACTAGCGGGGGAGGGAGATACGCAGTATTTT. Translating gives CASSLLAGEGDTQYF.

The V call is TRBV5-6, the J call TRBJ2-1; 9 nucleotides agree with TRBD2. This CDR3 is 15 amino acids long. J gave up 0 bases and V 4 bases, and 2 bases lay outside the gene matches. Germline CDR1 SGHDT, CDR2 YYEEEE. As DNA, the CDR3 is TGTGCCAGCAGCACGGGACTAGCCTCCTACAATGAGCAGTTCTTC. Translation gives CASSTGLASYNEQFF.

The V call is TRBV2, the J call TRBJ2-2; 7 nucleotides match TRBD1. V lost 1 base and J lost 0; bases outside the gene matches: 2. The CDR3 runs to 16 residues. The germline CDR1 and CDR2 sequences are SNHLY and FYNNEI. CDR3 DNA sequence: TGTGCCAGCAGTGAAGGGACAGGCGCGAACACCGGGGAGCTGTTTTTT. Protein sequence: CASSEGTGANTGELFF.

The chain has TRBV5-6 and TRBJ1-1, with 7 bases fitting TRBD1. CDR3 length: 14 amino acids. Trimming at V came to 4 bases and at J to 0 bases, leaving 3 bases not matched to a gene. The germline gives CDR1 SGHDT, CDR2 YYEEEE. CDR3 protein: CASSTGQLNTEAFF. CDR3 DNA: TGTGCCAGCAGCACGGGACAGTTGAACACTGAAGCTTTCTTT. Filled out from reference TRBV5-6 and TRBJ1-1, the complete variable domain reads DAGVTQSPTHLIKTRGQQVTLRCSPKSGHDTVSWYQQALGQGPQFIFQYYEEEERQRGNFPDRFSGHQFPNYSSELNVNALLLGDSALYLCASSTGQLNTEAFFGQGTRLTVV.

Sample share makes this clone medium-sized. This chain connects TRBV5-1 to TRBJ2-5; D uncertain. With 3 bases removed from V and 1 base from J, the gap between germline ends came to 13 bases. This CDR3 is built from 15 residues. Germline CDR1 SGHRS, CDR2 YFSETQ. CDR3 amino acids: CASSWLGTTQETQYF. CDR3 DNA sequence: TGCGCCAGCAGCTGGTTGGGCACGACCCAAGAGACCCAGTACTTC. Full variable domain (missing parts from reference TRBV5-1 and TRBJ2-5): KAGVTQTPRYLIKTRGQQVTLSCSPISGHRSVSWYQQTPGQGLQFLFEYFSETQRNKGNFPGRFSGRQFSNSRSEMNVSTLELGDSALYLCASSWLGTTQETQYFGPGTRLLVL.

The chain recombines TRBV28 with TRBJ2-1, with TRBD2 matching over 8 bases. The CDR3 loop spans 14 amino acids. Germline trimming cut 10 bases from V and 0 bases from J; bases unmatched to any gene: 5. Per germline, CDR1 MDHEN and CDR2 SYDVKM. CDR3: CAIRRGGSYNEQFF. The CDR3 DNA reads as TGTGCCATCAGACGGGGGGGCTCCTACAATGAGCAGTTCTTC.

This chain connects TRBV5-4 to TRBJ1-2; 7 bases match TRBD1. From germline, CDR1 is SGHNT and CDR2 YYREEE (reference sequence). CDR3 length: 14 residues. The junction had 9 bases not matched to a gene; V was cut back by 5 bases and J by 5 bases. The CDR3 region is CASSPGTATYGYTF. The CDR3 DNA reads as TGTGCCAGCAGTCCCGGGACAGCGACATATGGCTACACCTTC.

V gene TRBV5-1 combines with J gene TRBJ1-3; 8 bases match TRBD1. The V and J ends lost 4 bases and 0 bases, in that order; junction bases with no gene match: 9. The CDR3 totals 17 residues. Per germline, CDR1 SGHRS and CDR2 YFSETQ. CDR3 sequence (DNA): TGCGCCAGCAGCCTGACGGGACAGGCGAGCTCTGGAAACACCATATATTTT. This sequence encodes CASSLTGQASSGNTIYF.

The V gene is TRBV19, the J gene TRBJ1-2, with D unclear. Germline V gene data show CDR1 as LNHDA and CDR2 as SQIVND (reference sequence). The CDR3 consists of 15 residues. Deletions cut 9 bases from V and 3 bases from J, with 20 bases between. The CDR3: CASLNPSRGYYGYTF. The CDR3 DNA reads TGTGCCAGCCTTAATCCAAGCCGCGGGTACTATGGCTACACCTTC.

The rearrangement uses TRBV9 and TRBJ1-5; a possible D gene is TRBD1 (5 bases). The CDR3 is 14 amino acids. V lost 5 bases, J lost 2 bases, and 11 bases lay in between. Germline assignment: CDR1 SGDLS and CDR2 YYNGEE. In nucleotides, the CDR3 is TGTGCCAGCAGGGGGGGAATGGGCAATCAGCCCCAGCATTTT. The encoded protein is CASRGGMGNQPQHF.

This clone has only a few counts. CDR3 protein: CASSFTGLYEQYF. CDR3 DNA sequence: TGTGCCAGCAGTTTTACAGGGCTTTACGAGCAGTACTTC. The rearrangement uses TRBV6-2 or TRBV6-3 and TRBJ2-7, with a weak D call TRBD1 (6 bases). This CDR3 has 13 amino acids. V lost 4 bases and J 4 bases, leaving 11 bases between the germline ends. Germline values: CDR1 MNHEY, CDR2 SVGEGT.

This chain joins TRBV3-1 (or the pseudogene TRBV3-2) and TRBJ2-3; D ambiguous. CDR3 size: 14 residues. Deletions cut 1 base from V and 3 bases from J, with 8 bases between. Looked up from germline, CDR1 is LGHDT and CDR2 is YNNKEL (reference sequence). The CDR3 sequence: CASSQGLVTDTQYF. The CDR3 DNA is TGTGCCAGCAGCCAAGGACTGGTAACAGATACGCAGTATTTT.

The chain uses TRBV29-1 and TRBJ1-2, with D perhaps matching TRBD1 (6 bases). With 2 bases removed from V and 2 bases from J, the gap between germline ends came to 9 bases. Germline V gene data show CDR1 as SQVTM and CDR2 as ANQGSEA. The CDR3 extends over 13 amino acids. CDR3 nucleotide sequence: TGCAGCGTTGAAAGGCAGGGGAACTATGGCTACACCTTC. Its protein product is CSVERQGNYGYTF.

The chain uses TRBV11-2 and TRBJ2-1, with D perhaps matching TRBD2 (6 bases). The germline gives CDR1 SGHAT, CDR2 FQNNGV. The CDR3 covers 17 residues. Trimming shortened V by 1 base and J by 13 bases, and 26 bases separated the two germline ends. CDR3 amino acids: CASSLGLLLAPPPHQFF. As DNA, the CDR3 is TGTGCCAGCAGCTTAGGGCTCCTACTAGCTCCACCCCCCCACCAGTTCTTC. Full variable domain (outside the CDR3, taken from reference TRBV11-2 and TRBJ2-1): EAGVAQSPRYKIIEKRQSVAFWCNPISGHATLYWYQQILGQGPKLLIQFQNNGVVDDSQLPKDRFSAERLKGVDSTLKIQPAKLEDSAVYLCASSLGLLLAPPPHQFFGPGTRLTVL.

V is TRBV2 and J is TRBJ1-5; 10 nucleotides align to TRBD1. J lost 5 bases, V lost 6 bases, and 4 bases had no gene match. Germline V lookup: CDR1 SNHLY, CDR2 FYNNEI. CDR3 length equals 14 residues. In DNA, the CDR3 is TGTGCCAGCAGCCATGGGACAGGGGATCAGCCCCAGCATTTT. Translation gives CASSHGTGDQPQHF.

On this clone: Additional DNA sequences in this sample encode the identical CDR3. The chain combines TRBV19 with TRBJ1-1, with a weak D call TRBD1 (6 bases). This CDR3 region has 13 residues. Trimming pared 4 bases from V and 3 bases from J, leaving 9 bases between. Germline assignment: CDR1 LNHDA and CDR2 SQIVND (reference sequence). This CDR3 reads CASSRGGDTEAFF. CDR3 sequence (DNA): TGTGCCAGTAGTAGAGGGGGGGACACTGAAGCTTTCTTT.

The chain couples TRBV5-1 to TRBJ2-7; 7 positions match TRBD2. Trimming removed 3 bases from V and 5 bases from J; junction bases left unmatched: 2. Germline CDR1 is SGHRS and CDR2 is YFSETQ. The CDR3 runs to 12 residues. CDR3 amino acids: CASSSGLDEQYF. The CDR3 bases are TGCGCCAGCAGCTCTGGACTAGACGAGCAGTACTTC. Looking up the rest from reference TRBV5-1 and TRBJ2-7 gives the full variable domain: KAGVTQTPRYLIKTRGQQVTLSCSPISGHRSVSWYQQTPGQGLQFLFEYFSETQRNKGNFPGRFSGRQFSNSRSEMNVSTLELGDSALYLCASSSGLDEQYFGPGTRLTVT.

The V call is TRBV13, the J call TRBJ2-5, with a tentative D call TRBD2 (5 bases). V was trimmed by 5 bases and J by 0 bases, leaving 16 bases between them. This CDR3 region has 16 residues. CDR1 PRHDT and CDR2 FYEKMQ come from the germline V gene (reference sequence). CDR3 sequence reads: CASSERSGINQETQYF. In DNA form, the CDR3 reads TGTGCCAGCAGCGAAAGGTCGGGAATCAACCAAGAGACCCAGTACTTC.

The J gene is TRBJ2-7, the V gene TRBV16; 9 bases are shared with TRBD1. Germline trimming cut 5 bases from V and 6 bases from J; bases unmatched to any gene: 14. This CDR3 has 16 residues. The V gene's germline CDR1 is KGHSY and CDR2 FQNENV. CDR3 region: CASSSLGQGVLFEQYF. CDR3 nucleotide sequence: TGTGCCAGCAGCTCATTGGGACAGGGAGTTCTCTTCGAGCAGTACTTC.

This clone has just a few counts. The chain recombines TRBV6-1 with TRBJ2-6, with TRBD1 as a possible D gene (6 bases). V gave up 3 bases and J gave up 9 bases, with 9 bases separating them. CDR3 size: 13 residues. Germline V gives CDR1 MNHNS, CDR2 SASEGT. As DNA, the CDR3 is TGTGCCAGCAGTGACAGGGGTAACAACGTCCTGACTTTC. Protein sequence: CASSDRGNNVLTF.

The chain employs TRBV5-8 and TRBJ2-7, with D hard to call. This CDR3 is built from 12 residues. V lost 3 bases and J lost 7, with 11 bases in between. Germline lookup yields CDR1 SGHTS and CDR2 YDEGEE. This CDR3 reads CASSSGRWEQYF. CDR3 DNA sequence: TGTGCCAGCAGCTCCGGTCGCTGGGAGCAGTACTTC.

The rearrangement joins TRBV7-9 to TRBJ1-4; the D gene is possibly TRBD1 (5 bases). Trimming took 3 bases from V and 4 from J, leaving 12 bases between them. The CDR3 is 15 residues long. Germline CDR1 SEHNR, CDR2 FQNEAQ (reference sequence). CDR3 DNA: TGTGCCAGCAGCTTGGGTGGGACTGATAATGAAAAACTGTTTTTT. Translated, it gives CASSLGGTDNEKLFF.